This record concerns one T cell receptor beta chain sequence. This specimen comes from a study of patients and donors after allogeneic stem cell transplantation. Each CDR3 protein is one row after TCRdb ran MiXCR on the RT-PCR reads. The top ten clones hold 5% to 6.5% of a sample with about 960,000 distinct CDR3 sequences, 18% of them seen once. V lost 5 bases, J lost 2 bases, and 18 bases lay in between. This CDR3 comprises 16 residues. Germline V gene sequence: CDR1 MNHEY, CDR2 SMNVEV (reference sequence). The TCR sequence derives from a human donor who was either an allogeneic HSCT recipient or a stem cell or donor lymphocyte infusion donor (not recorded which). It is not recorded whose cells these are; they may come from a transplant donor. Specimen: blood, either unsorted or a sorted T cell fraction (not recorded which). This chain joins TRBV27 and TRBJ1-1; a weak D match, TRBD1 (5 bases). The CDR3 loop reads CASSPSGTTSNTEAFF. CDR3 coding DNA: TGTGCCAGCAGTCCGTCGGGGACGACGAGCAACACTGAAGCTTTCTTT.